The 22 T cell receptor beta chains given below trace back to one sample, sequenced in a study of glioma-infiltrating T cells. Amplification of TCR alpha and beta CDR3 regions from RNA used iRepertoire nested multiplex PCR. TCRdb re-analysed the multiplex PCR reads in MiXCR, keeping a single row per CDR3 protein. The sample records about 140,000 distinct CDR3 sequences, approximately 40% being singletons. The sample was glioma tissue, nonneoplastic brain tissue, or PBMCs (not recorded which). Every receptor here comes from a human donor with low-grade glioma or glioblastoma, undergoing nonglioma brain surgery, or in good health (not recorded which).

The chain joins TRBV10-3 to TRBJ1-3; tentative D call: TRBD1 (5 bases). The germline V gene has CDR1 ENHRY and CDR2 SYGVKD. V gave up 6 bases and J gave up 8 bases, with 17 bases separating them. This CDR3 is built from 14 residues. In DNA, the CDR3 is TGTGCCATCAGCGACAGCGGGGCAACGGACACCATATATTTT. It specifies CAISDSGATDTIYF.

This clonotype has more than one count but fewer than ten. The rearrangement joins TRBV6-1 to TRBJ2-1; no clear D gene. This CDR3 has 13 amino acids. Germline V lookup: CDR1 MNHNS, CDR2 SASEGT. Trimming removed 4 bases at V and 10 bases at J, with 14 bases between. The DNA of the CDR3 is TGTGCCAGCAGTGTGACACCAGGTAGGGAGCAGTTCTTC. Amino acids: CASSVTPGREQFF.

The CDR3 DNA follows: TGCAGTGCTAGGCCGAAGTCCACAGATACGCAGTATTTT. It encodes CSARPKSTDTQYF. J is TRBJ2-3 and V is TRBV20-1; the D is unclear. The V gene's germline CDR1 is DFQATT and CDR2 SNEGSKA (reference sequence). This CDR3 has 13 residues. Between the trimmed V and J ends, which lost 3 bases and 2 bases, there was a span of 9 bases.

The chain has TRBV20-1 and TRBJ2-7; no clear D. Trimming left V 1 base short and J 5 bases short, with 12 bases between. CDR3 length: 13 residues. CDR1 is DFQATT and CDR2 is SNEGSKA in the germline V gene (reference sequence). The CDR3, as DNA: TGCAGTGCTAGAGGGCGTTCCCCCCACGAGCAGTACTTC. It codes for CSARGRSPHEQYF.

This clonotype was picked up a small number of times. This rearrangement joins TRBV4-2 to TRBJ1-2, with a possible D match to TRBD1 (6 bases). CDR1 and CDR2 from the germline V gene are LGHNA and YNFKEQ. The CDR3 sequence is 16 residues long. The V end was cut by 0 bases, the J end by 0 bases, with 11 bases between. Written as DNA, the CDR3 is TGTGCCAGCAGCCAAGAAAACAGGGCAACTAACTATGGCTACACCTTC. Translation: CASSQENRATNYGYTF.

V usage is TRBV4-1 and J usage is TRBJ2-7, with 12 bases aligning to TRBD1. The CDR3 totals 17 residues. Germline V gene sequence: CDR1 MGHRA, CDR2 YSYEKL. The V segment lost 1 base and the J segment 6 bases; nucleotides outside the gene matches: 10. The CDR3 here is CASSQGPGQGASVEQYF. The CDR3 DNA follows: TGCGCCAGCAGCCAAGGACCGGGACAGGGGGCATCTGTCGAGCAGTACTTC.

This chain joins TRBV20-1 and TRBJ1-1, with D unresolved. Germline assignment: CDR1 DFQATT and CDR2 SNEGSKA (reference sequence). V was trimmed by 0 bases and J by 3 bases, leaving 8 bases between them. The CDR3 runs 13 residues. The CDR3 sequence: CSARDRSDTEAFF. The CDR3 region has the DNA TGCAGTGCTAGAGATCGGTCGGACACTGAAGCTTTCTTT.

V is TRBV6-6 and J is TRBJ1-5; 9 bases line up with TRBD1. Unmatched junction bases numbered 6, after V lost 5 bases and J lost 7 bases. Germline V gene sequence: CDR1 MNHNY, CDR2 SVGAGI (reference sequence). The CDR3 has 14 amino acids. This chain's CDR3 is CASSKTGTGQPQHF. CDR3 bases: TGTGCCAGCAGTAAGACAGGGACAGGGCAGCCCCAGCATTTT.

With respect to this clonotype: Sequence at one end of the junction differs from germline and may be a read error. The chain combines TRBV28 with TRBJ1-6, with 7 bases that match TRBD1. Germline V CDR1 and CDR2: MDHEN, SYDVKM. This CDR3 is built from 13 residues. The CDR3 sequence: CASRADRVSPLHF. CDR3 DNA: TGTGCCAGCAGGGCCGACAGGGTTTCACCCCTCCACTTC.

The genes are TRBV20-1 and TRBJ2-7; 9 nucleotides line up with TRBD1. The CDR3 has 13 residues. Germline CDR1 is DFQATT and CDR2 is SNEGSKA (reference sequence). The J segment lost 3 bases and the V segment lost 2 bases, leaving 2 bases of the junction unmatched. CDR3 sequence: CSARWDRDYEQYF. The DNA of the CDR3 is TGCAGTGCTAGATGGGACAGGGACTACGAGCAGTACTTC.

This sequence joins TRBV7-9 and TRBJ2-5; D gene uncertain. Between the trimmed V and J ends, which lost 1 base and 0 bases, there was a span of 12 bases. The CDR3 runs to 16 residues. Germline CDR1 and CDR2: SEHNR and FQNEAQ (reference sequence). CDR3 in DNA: TGTGCCAGCAGCTTAGACCCTTCAGGTTACCAAGAGACCCAGTACTTC. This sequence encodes CASSLDPSGYQETQYF.

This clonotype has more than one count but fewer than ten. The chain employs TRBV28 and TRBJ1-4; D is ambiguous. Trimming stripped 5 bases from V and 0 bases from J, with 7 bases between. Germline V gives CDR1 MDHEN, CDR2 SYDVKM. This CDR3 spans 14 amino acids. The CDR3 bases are TGTGCCAGCAGTCGACGAACAACTAATGAAAAACTGTTTTTT. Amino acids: CASSRRTTNEKLFF.

The CDR3 protein is CASSKGAETNTIYF. The DNA of the CDR3 is TGTGCCAGCAGCAAGGGGGCAGAGACAAACACCATATATTTT. This chain joins TRBV3-1 and TRBJ1-3; 7 bases agree with TRBD1. This CDR3 spans 14 amino acids. Germline assignment: CDR1 LGHDT and CDR2 YNNKEL (reference sequence). With 5 bases clipped from V and 6 bases from J, the junction kept 7 bases outside the gene matches.

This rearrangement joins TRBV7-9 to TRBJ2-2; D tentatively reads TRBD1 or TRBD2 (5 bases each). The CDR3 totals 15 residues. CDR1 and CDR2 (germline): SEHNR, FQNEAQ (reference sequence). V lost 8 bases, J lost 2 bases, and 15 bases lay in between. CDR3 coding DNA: TGTGCCAGCGGCAAGGGACCTATAAACACCGGGGAGCTGTTTTTT. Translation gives CASGKGPINTGELFF. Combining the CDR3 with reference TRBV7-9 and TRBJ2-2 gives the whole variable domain DTGVSQNPRHKITKRGQNVTFRCDPISEHNRLYWYRQTLGQGPEFLTYFQNEAQLEKSRLLSDRFSAERPKGSFSTLEIQRTEQGDSAMYLCASGKGPINTGELFFGEGSRLTVL.

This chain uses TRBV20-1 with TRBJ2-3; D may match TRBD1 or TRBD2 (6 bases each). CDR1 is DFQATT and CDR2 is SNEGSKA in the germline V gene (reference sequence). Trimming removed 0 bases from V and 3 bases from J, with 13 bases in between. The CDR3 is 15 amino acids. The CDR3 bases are TGCAGTGCTAGAGATCTGAGGGGGGTGACAGATACGCAGTATTTT. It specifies CSARDLRGVTDTQYF.

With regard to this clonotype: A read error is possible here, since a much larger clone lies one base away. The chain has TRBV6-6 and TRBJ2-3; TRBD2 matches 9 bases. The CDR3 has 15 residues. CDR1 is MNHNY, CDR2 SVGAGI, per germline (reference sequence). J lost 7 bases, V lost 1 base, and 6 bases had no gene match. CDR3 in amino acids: CASSYWASGTYTQYF. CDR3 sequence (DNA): TGTGCCAGCAGTTACTGGGCTAGCGGGACATATACGCAGTATTTT.

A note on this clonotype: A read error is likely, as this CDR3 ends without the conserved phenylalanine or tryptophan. CDR3 protein: CASSLDTDTQYL. Here the CDR3 DNA reads TGTGCCAGCAGTTTGGACACAGATACGCAGTATCTT. This chain joins TRBV12-3 or TRBV12-4 and TRBJ2-3; D unresolved. With 3 bases removed from V and 2 bases from J, the gap between germline ends came to 3 bases. This CDR3 spans 12 amino acids.

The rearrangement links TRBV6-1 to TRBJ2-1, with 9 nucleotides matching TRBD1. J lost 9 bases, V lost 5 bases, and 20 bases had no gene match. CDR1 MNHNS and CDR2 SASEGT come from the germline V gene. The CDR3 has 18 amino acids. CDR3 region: CASSHSGTGFMSVVEQFF. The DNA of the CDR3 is TGTGCCAGCAGTCACTCCGGGACAGGGTTTATGTCGGTGGTTGAGCAGTTCTTC.

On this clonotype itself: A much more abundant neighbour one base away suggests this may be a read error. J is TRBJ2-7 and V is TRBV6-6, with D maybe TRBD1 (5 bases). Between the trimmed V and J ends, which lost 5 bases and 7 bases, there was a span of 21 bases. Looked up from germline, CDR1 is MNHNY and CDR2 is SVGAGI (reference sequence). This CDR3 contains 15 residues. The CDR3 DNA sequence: TGTGCCAGCAGTGGATGGGGCAGGGCCTTGAATGAGCAGTACTTC. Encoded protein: CASSGWGRALNEQYF.

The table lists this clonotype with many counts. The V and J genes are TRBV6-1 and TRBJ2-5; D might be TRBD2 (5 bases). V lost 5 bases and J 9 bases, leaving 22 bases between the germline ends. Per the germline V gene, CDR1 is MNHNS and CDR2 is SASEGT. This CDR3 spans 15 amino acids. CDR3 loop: CASSYSSLALGAQYF. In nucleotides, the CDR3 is TGTGCCAGCAGTTATTCTTCGCTTGCCCTCGGGGCCCAGTACTTC.

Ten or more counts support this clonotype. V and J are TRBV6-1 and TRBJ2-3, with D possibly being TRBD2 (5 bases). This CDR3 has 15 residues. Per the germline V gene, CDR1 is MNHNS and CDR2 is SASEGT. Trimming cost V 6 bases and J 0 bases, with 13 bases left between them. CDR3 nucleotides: TGTGCCAGCAGCCTCGGGGTCCCAAGCACAGATACGCAGTATTTT. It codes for CASSLGVPSTDTQYF.

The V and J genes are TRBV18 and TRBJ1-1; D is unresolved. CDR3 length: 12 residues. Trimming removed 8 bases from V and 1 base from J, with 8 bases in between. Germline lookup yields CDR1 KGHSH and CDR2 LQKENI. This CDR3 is CASPPWNTEAFF. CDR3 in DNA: TGTGCCAGCCCCCCATGGAACACTGAAGCTTTCTTT.